One sample yielded the 30 T cell receptor beta chains listed below, sequenced in a study of T-cell memory formation after mild COVID-19. MiXCR, run by TCRdb on the 5' RACE reads, gives a single entry per CDR3 protein. The sample gives about 540,000 distinct CDR3 sequences, roughly 21% of which show up once; around 12% is in the top ten. Material: PBMCs or a T cell subset sorted from them (not recorded which). Source of these receptors: an adult woman who had mild COVID-19 (a few samples of this study predate the infection). Cell type and time point are not known.

The genes are TRBV3-1 and TRBJ2-1; D is perhaps TRBD1 (5 bases). V shed 5 bases and J shed 7 bases, with 15 bases lying between them. Per germline, CDR1 LGHDT and CDR2 YNNKEL (reference sequence). This CDR3 has 14 amino acids. The CDR3 sequence: CASSYTGVGNEQFF. CDR3 nucleotides: TGTGCCAGCAGCTACACAGGCGTGGGGAATGAGCAGTTCTTC.

The chain recombines TRBV10-3 with TRBJ2-7; 10 bases match TRBD1. Per the germline V gene, CDR1 is ENHRY and CDR2 is SYGVKD. V lost 6 bases to trimming and J lost 4 bases; unmatched junction nucleotides: 9. The CDR3 has 15 amino acids. Written as DNA, the CDR3 is TGTGCCATCAGCGGGGGGGACAGGGGACGATACGAGCAGTACTTC. It is translated as CAISGGDRGRYEQYF.

The V and J genes are TRBV12-3 or TRBV12-4 and TRBJ1-6; D unclear. V lost 3 bases to trimming and J lost 9 bases, with 18 bases between them. This CDR3 is 16 amino acids long. Here the CDR3 reads CASSLGNPVYGSPLHF. DNA for the CDR3: TGTGCCAGCAGTTTGGGCAACCCTGTTTATGGTTCACCCCTCCACTTT.

This clonotype was counted a few times. The chain uses TRBV12-3 or TRBV12-4 and TRBJ1-1; 8 nucleotides line up with TRBD1. Germline trimming cut 3 bases from V and 10 bases from J; bases unmatched to any gene: 4. CDR3 length: 12 residues. The CDR3 loop is CASSFITGGAFF. In DNA, the CDR3 is TGTGCCAGCAGTTTTATCACAGGGGGAGCTTTCTTT.

The chain is built from TRBV4-1 and TRBJ2-7; perhaps D is TRBD1 or TRBD2 (5 bases each). The V and J ends lost 1 base and 7 bases respectively, with 14 bases between them. The CDR3 loop spans 14 amino acids. CDR1 is MGHRA and CDR2 is YSYEKL in the germline V gene. The CDR3 nucleotides read TGCGCCAGCAGCCAAGCCCCGGGACCCTCGGAGCAGTACTTC. Translating gives CASSQAPGPSEQYF.

The chain has TRBV7-8 and TRBJ1-4, with D possibly being TRBD1 (5 bases). The CDR3 runs to 16 residues. V lost 5 bases and J lost 0, with 13 bases in between. Germline V gene sequence: CDR1 SGHVS, CDR2 FQNEAQ. Here the CDR3 reads CASSGGASPTNEKLFF. For the CDR3, the DNA is TGTGCCAGCAGCGGGGGAGCGTCCCCAACTAATGAAAAACTGTTTTTT.

The CDR3 spells CASSDTSGANVLTF. The CDR3, as DNA: TGTGCCAGCAGCGACACCTCTGGGGCCAACGTCCTGACTTTC. This chain uses TRBV6-2 or TRBV6-3 with TRBJ2-6, with no clear D. Looked up from germline, CDR1 is MNHEY and CDR2 is SVGEGT. The CDR3 is made up of 14 amino acids. With 6 bases removed from V and 0 bases from J, the gap between germline ends came to 6 bases.

The chain links TRBV24-1 to TRBJ2-1, with 14 bases matching TRBD2. The junction had 9 bases not matched to a gene; V was cut back by 4 bases and J by 8 bases. Germline V lookup: CDR1 KGHDR, CDR2 SFDVKD. The CDR3 sequence is 17 residues long. Here the CDR3 reads CATSETSGGAIEDEQFF. In DNA, the CDR3 is TGTGCCACCAGTGAGACTAGCGGGGGGGCTATTGAGGATGAGCAGTTCTTC.

This clonotype was seen a few times. The J gene is TRBJ2-2, the V gene TRBV6-6; 7 positions agree with TRBD2. V was clipped by 10 bases and J by 6 bases; unmatched bases: 14. The germline CDR1 and CDR2 sequences are MNHNY and SVGAGI (reference sequence). CDR3 length: 15 residues. Here the CDR3 reads CAIIDREVTPGELFF. CDR3 coding DNA: TGTGCCATCATCGACCGGGAGGTAACACCCGGGGAGCTGTTTTTT.

The chain is built from TRBV15 and TRBJ1-1, with D tentatively TRBD1 (5 bases). Looked up from germline, CDR1 is LNHNV and CDR2 is YYDKDF (reference sequence). The V end was cut by 8 bases, the J end by 1 base, with 11 bases between. This CDR3 region has 13 residues. This CDR3 is CATSGLRNTEAFF. CDR3 nucleotides: TGTGCCACCTCGGGACTCAGGAACACTGAAGCTTTCTTT.

This clonotype was counted many times. The V gene is TRBV20-1, the J gene TRBJ1-5; D gene ambiguous. V was pared by 3 bases and J by 5 bases, with 11 bases between. The germline gives CDR1 DFQATT, CDR2 SNEGSKA (reference sequence). CDR3 size: 13 residues. The CDR3 here is CSARSAADQPQHF. The CDR3 DNA is TGCAGTGCTAGGTCCGCGGCCGATCAGCCCCAGCATTTT.

This clonotype appeared many times. The V call is TRBV12-3 or TRBV12-4, the J call TRBJ2-7; D gene uncertain. Deletions cut 3 bases from V and 0 bases from J, with 3 bases between. The CDR3 runs to 12 residues. The CDR3 DNA reads TGTGCCAGCAGTTTTAACTCCTACGAGCAGTACTTC. This encodes CASSFNSYEQYF.

This clonotype was counted many times. The rearrangement links TRBV29-1 to TRBJ2-7, with 8 nucleotides matching TRBD1. In germline, CDR1 is SQVTM, CDR2 ANQGSEA. J gave up 7 bases and V 7 bases, and 12 bases lay outside the gene matches. The CDR3 extends over 13 amino acids. CDR3 bases: TGCAGCGCCTGGACAGGGTGGGGAAGTGAGCAGTACTTC. Its protein product is CSAWTGWGSEQYF.

This clonotype was found a few times. V usage is TRBV7-2 and J usage is TRBJ2-1, with 9 positions matching TRBD2. In germline, CDR1 is SGHTA, CDR2 FQGNSA. CDR3 length: 15 amino acids. Trimming at V came to 6 bases and at J to 2 bases, leaving 5 bases not matched to a gene. CDR3: CASSPAGGAYNEQFF. The CDR3 nucleotides are TGTGCCAGCAGTCCAGCGGGAGGTGCCTACAATGAGCAGTTCTTC. The full variable domain, its missing parts supplied by reference TRBV7-2 and TRBJ2-1, is GAGVSQSPSNKVTEKGKDVELRCDPISGHTALYWYRQSLGQGLEFLIYFQGNSAPDKSGLPSDRFSAERTGGSVSTLTIQRTQQEDSAVYLCASSPAGGAYNEQFFGPGTRLTVL.

This chain connects TRBV5-1 to TRBJ1-6; 9 nucleotides match TRBD1. Germline CDR1 and CDR2: SGHRS and YFSETQ. The V segment lost 4 bases and the J segment 6 bases; nucleotides outside the gene matches: 5. The CDR3 extends over 15 amino acids. DNA for the CDR3: TGCGCCAGCAGCCCACTGGACAGGGGTAATTCACCCCTCCACTTT. Translation gives CASSPLDRGNSPLHF.

This clonotype was seen many times. The CDR3 spells CASSFRDSTEEQFF. The CDR3 nucleotides read TGTGCCAGCAGCTTCCGGGACTCGACGGAAGAGCAGTTCTTC. The V call is TRBV11-2, the J call TRBJ2-1, with D perhaps TRBD2 (6 bases). From germline, CDR1 is SGHAT and CDR2 FQNNGV. The CDR3 spans 14 residues. The V gene lost 3 bases and the J gene lost 10 bases, with 16 bases spanning the gap.

This clonotype was detected many times. The chain joins TRBV20-1 to TRBJ2-2; weak D call: TRBD2 (6 bases). CDR1 is DFQATT, CDR2 SNEGSKA, per germline (reference sequence). V was shortened by 1 base and J by 5 bases, with 11 bases between the two germline ends. This CDR3 is 14 amino acids long. CDR3 amino acids: CSARAGSRTGELFF. In DNA, the CDR3 is TGCAGTGCTAGAGCCGGGAGTAGGACCGGGGAGCTGTTTTTT.

This chain links TRBV5-1 with TRBJ1-1; perhaps TRBD1 as D (5 bases). V lost 0 bases and J 6 bases, leaving 9 bases between the germline ends. Germline lookup yields CDR1 SGHRS and CDR2 YFSETQ. The CDR3 is 13 amino acids. CDR3 nucleotides: TGCGCCAGCAGCTTGGGGGGGGACCCTGAAGCTTTCTTT. Amino acids: CASSLGGDPEAFF.

This clonotype occurred many times. The gene calls are TRBV5-1 and TRBJ2-5, with no clear D. This CDR3 spans 14 amino acids. In germline, CDR1 is SGHRS, CDR2 YFSETQ. V was trimmed by 6 bases and J by 1 base, leaving 13 bases between them. CDR3: CASNQGGPQETQYF. The DNA of the CDR3 is TGCGCCAGCAACCAAGGTGGACCCCAAGAGACCCAGTACTTC.

In its sample, this clonotype was seen many times. The chain employs TRBV5-4 and TRBJ2-7; 8 nucleotides line up with TRBD2. Looked up from germline, CDR1 is SGHNT and CDR2 is YYREEE (reference sequence). With 0 bases clipped from V and 4 bases from J, the junction kept 9 bases outside the gene matches. The CDR3 is 16 residues long. CDR3 region: CASSLESSGMIYEQYF. The CDR3 DNA sequence: TGTGCCAGCAGCTTGGAGAGTAGCGGGATGATATACGAGCAGTACTTC.

This clonotype occurred once. This rearrangement joins TRBV24-1 to TRBJ2-7, with D tentatively TRBD1 or TRBD2 (6 bases each). Looked up from germline, CDR1 is KGHDR and CDR2 is SFDVKD. The CDR3 spans 15 residues. Trimming took off 1 base at V and 5 bases at J, with 14 bases between the two ends. CDR3 residues: CATSDFAEGVHEQYF. CDR3 coding DNA: TGTGCCACCAGTGATTTTGCGGAGGGGGTCCACGAGCAGTACTTC.

This chain connects TRBV5-6 to TRBJ2-5; maybe TRBD2 (5 bases). Germline CDR1 and CDR2: SGHDT and YYEEEE. The CDR3 spans 14 residues. The V end lost 0 bases, the J end lost 5 bases, and 11 bases lay between the germline ends. Written as DNA, the CDR3 is TGTGCCAGCAGCTTGGGCCCGACGGGGGAGACCCAGTACTTC. Its protein product is CASSLGPTGETQYF.

This clonotype has only a few counts. V and J are TRBV5-1 and TRBJ2-1; 11 bases agree with TRBD2. This CDR3 has 15 residues. Germline CDR1 is SGHRS and CDR2 is YFSETQ. V dropped 3 bases and J dropped 9; count of bases not matched to a gene: 8. DNA of the CDR3: TGCGCCAGCAGCTCTGTACTAGCGGGAGCGGTTGAGCAGTTCTTC. Translating gives CASSSVLAGAVEQFF.

CDR3 loop: CATRGSRVSSNQPQHF. The CDR3, as DNA: TGTGCCACCAGGGGATCGCGGGTTTCAAGCAATCAGCCCCAGCATTTT. The V call is TRBV24-1, the J call TRBJ1-5; no firm D call. From germline, CDR1 is KGHDR and CDR2 SFDVKD. CDR3 length equals 16 residues. V lost 7 bases, J lost 1 base, and 16 bases lay in between.

This clonotype was observed a handful of times. V is TRBV5-5 and J is TRBJ2-4; 8 nucleotides match TRBD1. Trimming cost V 2 bases and J 9 bases; bases outside gene matches: 4. CDR3 length: 13 amino acids. Looked up from germline, CDR1 is SGHKS and CDR2 is YYEKEE (reference sequence). The CDR3 bases are TGTGCCAGCAGCTTTGGACAGGGTGCCATTCAGTACTTC. As protein: CASSFGQGAIQYF.

This clonotype showed up just a few times. This sequence joins TRBV7-2 and TRBJ2-1, with 14 bases that match TRBD2. V was clipped by 5 bases and J by 8 bases; unmatched bases: 5. Germline assignment: CDR1 SGHTA and CDR2 FQGNSA. CDR3 size: 15 residues. Here the CDR3 reads CASSPEGLAGDEQFF. The CDR3 DNA follows: TGTGCCAGCAGCCCCGAGGGACTAGCGGGAGATGAGCAGTTCTTC. Drawing the rest from reference TRBV7-2 and TRBJ2-1, the complete variable domain is GAGVSQSPSNKVTEKGKDVELRCDPISGHTALYWYRQSLGQGLEFLIYFQGNSAPDKSGLPSDRFSAERTGGSVSTLTIQRTQQEDSAVYLCASSPEGLAGDEQFFGPGTRLTVL.

The chain carries TRBV5-4 and TRBJ1-1; D gene ambiguous. The germline CDR1 and CDR2 sequences are SGHNT and YYREEE (reference sequence). CDR3 size: 15 residues. V was cut by 0 bases and J by 1 base, with 10 bases left in between. The CDR3 sequence: CASSLEVLGNTEAFF. In nucleotides, the CDR3 is TGTGCCAGCAGCTTGGAGGTCTTAGGGAACACTGAAGCTTTCTTT. Using reference TRBV5-4 and TRBJ1-1 for the parts outside the CDR3, the full variable domain is ETGVTQSPTHLIKTRGQQVTLRCSSQSGHNTVSWYQQALGQGPQFIFQYYREEENGRGNFPPRFSGLQFPNYSSELNVNALELDDSALYLCASSLEVLGNTEAFFGQGTRLTVV.

This rearrangement joins TRBV7-3 to TRBJ2-5; D might be TRBD2 (6 bases). The V gene's germline CDR1 is SGHTA and CDR2 FQGTGA. The CDR3 is 13 residues long. V lost 2 bases, J lost 5 bases, and 9 bases lay in between. The CDR3 nucleotides are TGTGCCAGCAGCTTATATGGGGGGGAGACCCAGTACTTC. It is translated as CASSLYGGETQYF.

The chain joins TRBV5-1 to TRBJ2-2; the match to TRBD2 covers 14 bases. The germline V gene encodes CDR1 SGHRS and CDR2 YFSETQ. The CDR3 loop spans 17 amino acids. V gave up 5 bases and J gave up 0 bases; unmatched junction bases: 3. In nucleotides, the CDR3 is TGCGCCAGCAGACGACTAGCGGGGGGGTCGAACACCGGGGAGCTGTTTTTT. Translated: CASRRLAGGSNTGELFF.

J is TRBJ2-1 and V is TRBV20-1; 12 bases are shared with TRBD2. The CDR3 is made up of 17 amino acids. Germline CDR1 DFQATT, CDR2 SNEGSKA (reference sequence). Germline trimming cut 3 bases from V and 10 bases from J; bases unmatched to any gene: 16. The CDR3 sequence: CSASVLAGGAGVREQFF. CDR3 in DNA: TGCAGTGCTAGTGTACTAGCGGGGGGCGCCGGCGTAAGAGAGCAGTTCTTC.